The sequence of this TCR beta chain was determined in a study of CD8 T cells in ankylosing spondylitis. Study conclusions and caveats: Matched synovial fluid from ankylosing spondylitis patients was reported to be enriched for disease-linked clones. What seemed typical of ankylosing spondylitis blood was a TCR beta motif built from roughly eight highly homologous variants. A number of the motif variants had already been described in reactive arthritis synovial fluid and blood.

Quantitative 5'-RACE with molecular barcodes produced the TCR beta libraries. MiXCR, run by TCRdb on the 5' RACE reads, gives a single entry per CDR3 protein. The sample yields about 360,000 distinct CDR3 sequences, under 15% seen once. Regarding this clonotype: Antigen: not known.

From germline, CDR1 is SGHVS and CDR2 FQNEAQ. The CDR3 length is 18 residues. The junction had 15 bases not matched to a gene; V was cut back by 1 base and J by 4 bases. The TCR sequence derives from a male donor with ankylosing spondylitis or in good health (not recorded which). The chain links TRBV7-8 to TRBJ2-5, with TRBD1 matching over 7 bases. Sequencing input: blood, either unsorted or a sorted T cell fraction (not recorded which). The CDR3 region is CASSLGGRGKSGPETQYF. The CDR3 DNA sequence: TGTGCCAGCAGCTTAGGCGGCAGGGGGAAGTCGGGGCCAGAGACCCAGTACTTC.